A selection of T cell receptor beta chains follows, all from one sample in a study of T cell clones after liver transplantation. TCRdb's table, derived via immunoSEQ multiplex PCR, lists solely in-frame clones and lacks some. The sample holds about 100,000 clones, around four fifths seen once. The sequencing here drew on CD4+ T cells from blood, taken before liver transplant. All receptors come from a human donor who received a liver transplant. The CDR3 runs from the conserved cysteine through the conserved F or W. D genes are given only for firm matches. Size tells how often a clone was seen (once, few, many) or the class of an expanded clone, and some rows leave it out.

.,11,TRBJ2-4,TRBV28,TRBD2,CASRGGNIQYF,TGTGCCAGCAGGGGGGGGAACATTCAGTACTTC
.,17,TRBJ1-1,TRBV4-1,TRBD1,CASSQSGTGAVNTEAFF,TGCGCCAGCAGCCAATCCGGGACAGGGGCCGTGAACACTGAAGCTTTCTTT
.,16,TRBJ1-1,TRBV27,.,CATLWSGNGVNTEAFF,TGTGCCACCTTATGGTCCGGGAACGGTGTGAACACTGAAGCTTTCTTT
.,14,TRBJ2-7,TRBV5-6,TRBD1,CASRNDRGSYEQYF,TGTGCCAGCAGAAACGACAGGGGCTCCTACGAGCAGTACTTC
.,14,TRBJ2-7,TRBV27,.,CASSLQVDSYEQYF,TGTGCCAGCAGTTTACAGGTAGACTCCTACGAGCAGTACTTC
.,11,TRBJ1-2,TRBV7-2,.,CASSLGSGYTF,TGTGCCAGCAGTCTTGGCTCTGGCTACACCTTC
.,14,TRBJ2-1,TRBV7-9,.,CASSLGTSANEQFF,TGTGCCAGCAGCTTAGGAACGTCAGCGAATGAGCAGTTCTTC
.,19,TRBJ2-1,TRBV5-1,TRBD2,CASSPTGPPGGLAGNEQFF,TGCGCCAGCAGCCCAACAGGCCCGCCAGGGGGACTAGCAGGAAATGAGCAGTTCTTC
.,16,TRBJ2-1,TRBV7-6,.,CASSPGGPQSYNEQFF,TGTGCCAGCAGTCCAGGAGGGCCTCAATCCTACAATGAGCAGTTCTTC
.,15,TRBJ2-7,TRBV7-9,.,CASSLFDRDFYEQYF,TGTGCCAGCAGCTTATTTGATAGGGACTTCTACGAGCAGTACTTC
.,16,TRBJ1-2,TRBV5-4,.,CASSPSPDFRGGGYTF,TGTGCCAGCAGCCCGTCCCCAGATTTCAGGGGAGGGGGCTACACCTTC
.,14,TRBJ2-7,TRBV28,.,CATCQGQHLYEQYF,TGTGCCACCTGCCAAGGACAGCATCTCTACGAGCAGTACTTC
.,11,TRBJ2-7,TRBV6-8,.,CASSRNRDIEF,TGTGCCAGCAGTCGGAACCGGGACATCGAATTC
few,15,TRBJ1-4,TRBV7-9,.,CASSPPLGANEKLFF,TGTGCCAGCAGCCCACCCCTTGGAGCTAATGAAAAACTGTTTTTT
.,14,TRBJ1-1,TRBV18,TRBD1,CASSPPQGKFEAFF,TGTGCCAGCTCACCACCACAGGGGAAGTTTGAAGCTTTCTTT
once,13,TRBJ2-1,TRBV5-1,TRBD2,CASSLLAGNEQFF,TGCGCCAGCAGTCTACTAGCGGGGAATGAGCAGTTCTTC
.,15,TRBJ1-1,TRBV5-1,.,CASSLDVTLDTEAFF,TGCGCCAGCAGCTTGGACGTGACATTGGACACTGAAGCTTTCTTT
.,11,TRBJ1-1,TRBV29-1,.,CSASPAGEAFF,TGCAGCGCCTCCCCGGCCGGTGAAGCTTTCTTT
few,15,TRBJ2-1,TRBV7-2,TRBD2,CASSLTSGGANEQFF,TGTGCCAGCAGCTTAACTAGCGGGGGGGCCAATGAGCAGTTCTTC
.,13,TRBJ2-4,TRBV19,TRBD1,CASSPDRAAIQYF,TGTGCCAGTAGTCCGGACAGGGCGGCCATTCAGTACTTC
.,16,TRBJ2-2,TRBV18,.,CASSPGTAPNTGELFF,TGTGCCAGCTCACCAGGGACCGCTCCGAACACCGGGGAGCTGTTTTTT
.,13,TRBJ2-7,TRBV25-1,.,CASSGMRRGAIYF,TGTGCCAGCAGTGGGATGCGACGGGGGGCGATCTACTTC
.,12,TRBJ2-7,TRBV5-1,.,CASSFGGGEQYF,TGCGCCAGCAGCTTCGGAGGAGGCGAGCAGTACTTC
.,13,TRBJ2-1,TRBV6-1,.,CASSEAGSDEQFF,TGTGCCAGCAGTGAAGCGGGATCAGATGAGCAGTTCTTC
once,13,TRBJ1-5,TRBV19,.,CASSGRGGQPQHF,TGTGCCAGTAGTGGTAGGGGAGGGCAGCCCCAGCATTTT
once,16,TRBJ2-2,TRBV30,TRBD2,CAWSVLGGRATGELFF,TGTGCCTGGAGTGTATTGGGCGGGAGGGCCACCGGGGAGCTGTTTTTT
.,15,TRBJ1-5,TRBV7-2,.,CASSADSGGNQPQHF,TGTGCCAGCAGCGCGGACTCTGGGGGCAATCAGCCCCAGCATTTT
.,16,TRBJ1-5,TRBV27,.,CASSSYRVGSNQPQHF,TGTGCCAGCAGTTCTTACCGGGTGGGTAGCAATCAGCCCCAGCATTTT
.,16,TRBJ1-1,TRBV7-2,.,CASSSPTVTANTEAFF,TGTGCCAGCAGCTCCCCTACAGTGACTGCGAACACTGAAGCTTTCTTT
.,14,TRBJ1-3,TRBV28,.,CASSGHFSGNTIYF,TGTGCCAGCAGTGGACACTTCTCTGGAAACACCATATATTTT
.,12,TRBJ2-2,TRBV6-5,.,CASSYTTGELFF,TGTGCCAGCAGTTACACCACCGGGGAGCTGTTTTTT
.,15,TRBJ2-3,TRBV7-3,.,CASSPYGTSTDTQYF,TGTGCCAGCAGCCCGTACGGGACTTCCACAGATACGCAGTATTTT
.,11,TRBJ2-7,TRBV6-1,.,CASSEVGEQYF,TGTGCCAGCAGTGAAGTCGGCGAGCAGTACTTC
.,17,TRBJ2-5,TRBV5-1,TRBD2,CASSFGLAGGPMETQYF,TGCGCCAGCAGCTTCGGACTAGCGGGGGGGCCGATGGAGACCCAGTACTTC
once,15,TRBJ1-5,TRBV19,.,CASHPGREGNQPQHF,TGTGCCAGCCACCCCGGCAGGGAGGGCAATCAGCCCCAGCATTTT
.,15,TRBJ2-2,TRBV7-3,TRBD1,CASSHGTGRTGELFF,TGTGCCAGCAGCCACGGGACAGGGCGCACCGGGGAGCTGTTTTTT
.,17,TRBJ2-1,TRBV19,TRBD2,CASSLLPGLAIDNEQFF,TGTGCCAGTAGTTTACTACCTGGACTAGCGATCGACAATGAGCAGTTCTTC
once,13,TRBJ2-3,TRBV5-1,.,CASSSTATDTQYF,TGCGCCAGCAGCTCGACAGCCACAGATACGCAGTATTTT
.,15,TRBJ1-1,TRBV7-8,.,CASSSVGRSYTEAFF,TGTGCCAGCAGTTCAGTAGGGAGGTCCTACACTGAAGCTTTCTTT
.,14,TRBJ2-2,TRBV6-5,.,CASTSHRETGELFF,TGTGCCAGCACCTCTCACAGGGAGACCGGGGAGCTGTTTTTT
.,15,TRBJ1-6,TRBV5-1,.,CASRAGETSNSPLHF,TGCGCCAGCCGCGCTGGGGAGACATCAAACTCACCCCTCCACTTT
.,11,TRBJ1-5,TRBV25-1,.,CASSDNQPQHF,TGTGCCAGCAGCGACAATCAGCCCCAGCATTTT
once,15,TRBJ1-4,TRBV5-6,.,CASSFTGATNEKLFF,TGTGCCAGCAGCTTCACGGGAGCAACTAATGAAAAACTGTTTTTT
.,16,TRBJ1-2,TRBV9,TRBD1,CASSPRTGTATWGYTF,TGTGCCAGCAGCCCCCGCACAGGGACAGCGACGTGGGGCTACACCTTC
.,14,TRBJ2-7,TRBV5-6,TRBD1,CASSFRGLGYEQYF,TGTGCCAGCAGCTTCAGGGGGCTAGGATACGAGCAGTACTTC
.,16,TRBJ2-7,TRBV7-2,.,CASSPGGASYSYEQYF,TGTGCCAGCAGCCCAGGAGGGGCGTCATATAGCTACGAGCAGTACTTC
.,15,TRBJ1-2,TRBV4-1,.,CASSQEGAGLGGYTF,TGCGCCAGCAGCCAAGAGGGGGCAGGGCTGGGCGGCTACACCTTC
once,13,TRBJ2-5,TRBV19,.,CASSSTGQETQYF,TGTGCCAGTAGTTCAACAGGACAAGAGACCCAGTACTTC
few,16,TRBJ1-1,TRBV5-1,TRBD1,CASSTGQRIMNTEAFF,TGCGCCAGCAGCACGGGACAGCGGATCATGAACACTGAAGCTTTCTTT
.,16,TRBJ2-1,TRBV10-3,TRBD1,CAISATTGGSYNEQFF,TGTGCCATCAGTGCAACGACAGGGGGCTCCTACAATGAGCAGTTCTTC
.,12,TRBJ2-7,TRBV5-6,.,CASSLSSYEQYF,TGTGCCAGCAGCTTGAGCTCCTACGAGCAGTACTTC
.,16,TRBJ2-2,TRBV10-1,TRBD2,CASTPGGYPNTGELFF,TGCGCCAGCACTCCGGGGGGGTACCCGAACACCGGGGAGCTGTTTTTT
.,14,TRBJ1-6,TRBV5-1,.,CASSLDRTNSPLHF,TGCGCCAGCAGCTTGGACAGGACCAATTCACCCCTCCACTTT
.,11,TRBJ1-1,TRBV6-5,.,CASHDLTEAFF,TGTGCCAGCCACGACCTTACTGAAGCTTTCTTT